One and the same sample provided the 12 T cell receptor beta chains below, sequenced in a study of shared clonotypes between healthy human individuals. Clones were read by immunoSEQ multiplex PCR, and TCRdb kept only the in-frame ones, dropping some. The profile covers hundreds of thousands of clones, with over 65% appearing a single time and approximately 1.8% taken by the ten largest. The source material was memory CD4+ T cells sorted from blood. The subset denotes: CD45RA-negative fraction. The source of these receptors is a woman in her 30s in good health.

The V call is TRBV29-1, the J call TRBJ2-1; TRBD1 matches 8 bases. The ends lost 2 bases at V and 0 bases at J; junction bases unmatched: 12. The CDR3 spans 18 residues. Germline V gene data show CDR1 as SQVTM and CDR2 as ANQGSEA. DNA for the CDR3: TGCAGCGTTGAATTGGAGGGGGCAGGGGGCGGCTCCTACAATGAGCAGTTCTTC. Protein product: CSVELEGAGGGSYNEQFF.

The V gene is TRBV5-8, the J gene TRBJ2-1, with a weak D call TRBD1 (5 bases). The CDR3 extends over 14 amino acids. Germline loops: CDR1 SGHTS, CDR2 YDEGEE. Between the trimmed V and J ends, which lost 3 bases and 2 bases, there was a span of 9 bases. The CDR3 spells CASSWGPTYNEQFF. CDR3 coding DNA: TGTGCCAGCAGCTGGGGCCCCACCTACAATGAGCAGTTCTTC.

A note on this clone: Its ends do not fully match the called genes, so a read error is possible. The CDR3 DNA reads TGTGCCAGCAGCCAAGGCGGGGGCACATATACGCAGTATTTT. Translating gives CASSQGGGTYTQYF. V gene TRBV14 combines with J gene TRBJ2-3, with D tentatively TRBD2 (7 bases). The length of the CDR3 is 14 residues. Germline loops: CDR1 SGHDN, CDR2 FVKESK.

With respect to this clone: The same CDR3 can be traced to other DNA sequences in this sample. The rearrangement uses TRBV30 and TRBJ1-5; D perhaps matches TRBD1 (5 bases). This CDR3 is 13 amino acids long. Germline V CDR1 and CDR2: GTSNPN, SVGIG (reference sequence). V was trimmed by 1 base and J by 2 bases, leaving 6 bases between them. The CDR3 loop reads CAWSAGGNQPQHF. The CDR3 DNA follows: TGTGCCTGGAGTGCGGGGGGCAATCAGCCCCAGCATTTT.

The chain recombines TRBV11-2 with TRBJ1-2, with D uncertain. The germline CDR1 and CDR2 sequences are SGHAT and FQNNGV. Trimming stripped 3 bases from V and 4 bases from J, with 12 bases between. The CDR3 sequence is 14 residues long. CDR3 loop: CASSFGVKGYGYTF. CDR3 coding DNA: TGTGCCAGCAGCTTTGGCGTGAAGGGCTATGGCTACACCTTC.

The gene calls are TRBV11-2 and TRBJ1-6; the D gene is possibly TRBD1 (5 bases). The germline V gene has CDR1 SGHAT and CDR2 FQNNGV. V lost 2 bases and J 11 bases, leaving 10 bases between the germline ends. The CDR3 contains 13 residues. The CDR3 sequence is CASSLKWGAPLHF. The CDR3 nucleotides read TGTGCCAGCAGCTTAAAATGGGGCGCACCCCTCCACTTT.

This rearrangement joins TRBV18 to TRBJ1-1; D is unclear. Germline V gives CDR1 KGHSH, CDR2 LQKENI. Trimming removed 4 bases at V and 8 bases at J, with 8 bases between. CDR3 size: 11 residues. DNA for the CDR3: TGTGCCAGCTCACGCCAGACAGAAGCTTTCTTT. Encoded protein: CASSRQTEAFF.

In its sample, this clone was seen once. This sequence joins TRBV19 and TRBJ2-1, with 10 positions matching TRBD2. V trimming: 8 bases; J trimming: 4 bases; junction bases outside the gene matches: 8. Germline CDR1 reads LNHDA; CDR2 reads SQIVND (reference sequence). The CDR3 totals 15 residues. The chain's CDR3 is CASRNPSGSYNEQFF. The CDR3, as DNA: TGTGCCAGTCGAAACCCTAGCGGGAGTTACAATGAGCAGTTCTTC.

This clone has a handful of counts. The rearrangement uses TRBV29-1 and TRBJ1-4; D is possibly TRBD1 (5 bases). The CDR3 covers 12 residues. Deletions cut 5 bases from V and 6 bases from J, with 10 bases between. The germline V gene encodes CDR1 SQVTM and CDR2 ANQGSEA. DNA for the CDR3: TGCAGCGTTAAAAAACAGGATGAAAAACTGTTTTTT. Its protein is CSVKKQDEKLFF.

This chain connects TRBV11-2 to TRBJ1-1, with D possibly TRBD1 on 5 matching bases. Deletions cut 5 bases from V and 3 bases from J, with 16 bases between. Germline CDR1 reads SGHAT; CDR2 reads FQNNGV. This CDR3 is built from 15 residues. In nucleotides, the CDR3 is TGTGCCAGCAGCGGGCAACGGGGGTCGGACACTGAAGCTTTCTTT. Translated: CASSGQRGSDTEAFF.

CDR3 region: CASILGGALTNEKLFF. Here the CDR3 DNA reads TGTGCCAGCATCCTTGGGGGAGCGCTAACTAATGAAAAACTGTTTTTT. J is TRBJ1-4 and V is TRBV28, with D perhaps TRBD1 (5 bases). Germline V CDR1 and CDR2: MDHEN, SYDVKM. This CDR3 is 16 amino acids long. Trimming stripped 7 bases from V and 1 base from J, with 16 bases between.

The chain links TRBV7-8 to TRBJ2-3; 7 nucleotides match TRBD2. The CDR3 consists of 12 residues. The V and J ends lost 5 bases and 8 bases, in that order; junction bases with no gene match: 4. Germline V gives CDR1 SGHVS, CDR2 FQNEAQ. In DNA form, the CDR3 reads TGTGCCAGCAGCAAGCGGGACGGTACGCAGTATTTT. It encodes CASSKRDGTQYF. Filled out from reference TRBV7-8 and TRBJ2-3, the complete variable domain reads GAGVSQSPRYKVAKRGQDVALRCDPISGHVSLFWYQQALGQGPEFLTYFQNEAQLDKSGLPSDRFFAERPEGSVSTLKIQRTQQEDSAVYLCASSKRDGTQYFGPGTRLTVL.